The following is a TCR beta chain sequence with its context. The method was immunoSEQ multiplex PCR; TCRdb's version includes in-frame clones alone and lacks a portion of them. The sample has about 51,000 clones, 70% to 90% seen once. These data are taken from a study of T cell clones after liver transplantation. The source is a human patient who received a liver transplant. Some T cells may be transferred from the graft donor. This material consisted of CD8+ T cells from blood, taken 12 months after liver transplant.

The CDR3 DNA reads as TGTGCCAGCAGCTTAGTTGGCGTGGGGGCCAACGTCCTGACTTTC. It encodes CASSLVGVGANVLTF. V usage is TRBV7-8 and J usage is TRBJ2-6; D gene unclear. Germline V gives CDR1 SGHVS, CDR2 FQNEAQ. The CDR3 has 15 residues. Deletions cut 1 base from V and 4 bases from J, with 8 bases between.